The next 8 T cell receptor beta chains were all read from a single sample in a study of graft-versus-host responses after intestinal transplantation. Profiled with immunoSEQ multiplex PCR; TCRdb holds only in-frame clones, not every one. This sample has 20,000 to 25,000 clones, with under 50% found just once. The sample was alloreactive CD4+ T cells from a mixed lymphocyte reaction culture, taken before intestinal transplant. The subset was: CFSE-low proliferating T cells sorted from approximately 6-day pre-transplant mixed lymphocyte reaction (GvH or HvG direction). The receptors stem from a human patient who received an intestinal transplant.

The chain combines TRBV25-1 with TRBJ1-2; D unresolved. V dropped 2 bases and J dropped 2 bases, with 12 bases sitting between them. Per the germline V gene, CDR1 is MGHDK and CDR2 is SYGVNS. The CDR3 has 15 amino acids. The CDR3 sequence is CASSEPEGGNYGYTF. The CDR3, as DNA: TGTGCCAGCAGTGAACCAGAGGGAGGGAACTATGGCTACACCTTC.

This clone appeared a single time. The gene calls are TRBV5-1 and TRBJ1-1, with 7 nucleotides matching TRBD1. The CDR3 has 16 residues. Germline V gene data show CDR1 as SGHRS and CDR2 as YFSETQ. J lost 0 bases, V lost 0 bases, and 5 bases had no gene match. CDR3 sequence: CASSLARGFLNTEAFF. The CDR3 coding sequence is TGCGCCAGCAGCTTGGCCAGGGGGTTCCTGAACACTGAAGCTTTCTTT. Drawing the rest from reference TRBV5-1 and TRBJ1-1, the complete variable domain is KAGVTQTPRYLIKTRGQQVTLSCSPISGHRSVSWYQQTPGQGLQFLFEYFSETQRNKGNFPGRFSGRQFSNSRSEMNVSTLELGDSALYLCASSLARGFLNTEAFFGQGTRLTVV.

This chain joins TRBV5-1 and TRBJ1-2, with D possibly TRBD1 on 5 matching bases. V shed 5 bases and J shed 4 bases, with 9 bases lying between them. The CDR3 covers 12 residues. Germline loops: CDR1 SGHRS, CDR2 YFSETQ. The CDR3 protein is CASRPGGYGYTF. CDR3 bases: TGCGCCAGCAGACCCGGGGGCTATGGCTACACCTTC.

This clone was observed a handful of times. The chain is built from TRBV5-5 and TRBJ1-6; possibly TRBD1 for D (5 bases). Trimming removed 6 bases from V and 3 bases from J, with 13 bases in between. The CDR3 has 15 residues. CDR1 and CDR2 from the germline V gene are SGHKS and YYEKEE (reference sequence). The CDR3 DNA is TGTGCCAGCACCAAGACAGACCTCTATAATTCACCCCTCCACTTT. Translating gives CASTKTDLYNSPLHF. The variable domain in full, with the rest retrieved from reference TRBV5-5 and TRBJ1-6, is DAGVTQSPTHLIKTRGQQVTLRCSPISGHKSVSWYQQVLGQGPQFIFQYYEKEERGRGNFPDRFSARQFPNYSSELNVNALLLGDSALYLCASTKTDLYNSPLHFGNGTRLTVT.

The table lists this clone with a few counts. This chain links TRBV27 with TRBJ2-2; D may be TRBD1 (5 bases). This CDR3 is built from 15 residues. Germline values: CDR1 MNHEY, CDR2 SMNVEV (reference sequence). Trimming shortened V by 3 bases and J by 6 bases, and 14 bases separated the two germline ends. The CDR3 region is CASSFRGRAAGELFF. The CDR3 nucleotides read TGTGCCAGCAGTTTTAGGGGCAGGGCAGCCGGGGAGCTGTTTTTT.

The gene calls are TRBV7-6 and TRBJ2-1; a possible D gene is TRBD1 (6 bases). Per the germline V gene, CDR1 is SGHVS and CDR2 is FNYEAQ. This CDR3 contains 16 residues. Trimming left V 1 base short and J 5 bases short, with 15 bases between. This CDR3 reads CASSLEPGQNNNEQFF. The CDR3 bases are TGTGCCAGCAGCTTAGAGCCCGGACAGAACAACAATGAGCAGTTCTTC.

This sequence joins TRBV6-1 and TRBJ1-4, with 9 positions matching TRBD1. Germline CDR1 MNHNS, CDR2 SASEGT. The length of the CDR3 is 14 residues. With 6 bases clipped from V and 7 bases from J, the junction kept 6 bases outside the gene matches. CDR3 DNA: TGTGCCAGCAGGAGCCGGGACAGGGCTGAAAAACTGTTTTTT. It codes for CASRSRDRAEKLFF.

The chain has TRBV27 and TRBJ1-1; D gene ambiguous. CDR3 size: 13 residues. From germline, CDR1 is MNHEY and CDR2 SMNVEV (reference sequence). V was pared by 0 bases and J by 1 base, with 3 bases between. CDR3 region: CASSLSRNTEAFF. The CDR3 DNA reads as TGTGCCAGCAGTTTATCGCGGAACACTGAAGCTTTCTTT.